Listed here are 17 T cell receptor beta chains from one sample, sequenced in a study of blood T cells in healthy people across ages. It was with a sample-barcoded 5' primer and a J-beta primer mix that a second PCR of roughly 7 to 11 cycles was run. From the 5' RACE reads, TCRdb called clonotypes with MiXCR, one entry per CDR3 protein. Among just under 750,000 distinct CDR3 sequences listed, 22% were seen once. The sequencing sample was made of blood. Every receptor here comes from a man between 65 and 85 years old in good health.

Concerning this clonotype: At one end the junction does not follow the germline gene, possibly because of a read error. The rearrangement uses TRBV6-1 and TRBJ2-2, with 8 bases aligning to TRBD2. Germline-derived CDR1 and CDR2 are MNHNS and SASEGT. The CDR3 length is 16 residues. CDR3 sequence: CVSSQAGAAGTGGLFF. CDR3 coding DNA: TGTGTCAGCAGTCAAGCGGGAGCAGCGGGCACCGGGGGGCTGTTTTTT.

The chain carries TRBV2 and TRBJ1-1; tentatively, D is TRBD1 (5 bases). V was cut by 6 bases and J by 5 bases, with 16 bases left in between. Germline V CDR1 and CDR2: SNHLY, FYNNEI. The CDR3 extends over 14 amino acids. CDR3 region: CASRLVEGRTEAFF. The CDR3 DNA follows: TGTGCCAGCAGATTAGTGGAGGGGCGGACTGAAGCTTTCTTT.

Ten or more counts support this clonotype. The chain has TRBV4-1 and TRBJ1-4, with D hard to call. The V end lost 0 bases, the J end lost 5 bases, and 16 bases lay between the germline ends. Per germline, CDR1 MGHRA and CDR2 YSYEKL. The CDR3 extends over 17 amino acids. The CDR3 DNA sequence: TGCGCCAGCAGCCAAGACCCTCCAGGAAGTGGGAATGAAAAACTGTTTTTT. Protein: CASSQDPPGSGNEKLFF.

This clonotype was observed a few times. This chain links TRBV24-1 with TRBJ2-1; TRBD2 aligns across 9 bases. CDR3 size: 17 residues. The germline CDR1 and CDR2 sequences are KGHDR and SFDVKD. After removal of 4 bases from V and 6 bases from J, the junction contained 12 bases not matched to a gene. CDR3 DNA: TGTGCCACCAGTGAGCCTCCCGGGACTAGCAGCCTCAATGAGCAGTTCTTC. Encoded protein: CATSEPPGTSSLNEQFF.

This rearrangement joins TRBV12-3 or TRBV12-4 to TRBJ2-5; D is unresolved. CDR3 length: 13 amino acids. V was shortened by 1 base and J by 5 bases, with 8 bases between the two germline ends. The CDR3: CASSLVSVETQYF. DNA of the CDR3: TGTGCCAGCAGTTTAGTCAGCGTGGAGACCCAGTACTTC.

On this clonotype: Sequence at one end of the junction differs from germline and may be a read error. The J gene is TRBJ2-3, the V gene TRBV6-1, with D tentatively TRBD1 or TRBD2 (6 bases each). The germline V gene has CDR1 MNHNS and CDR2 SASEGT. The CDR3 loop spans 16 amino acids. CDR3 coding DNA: TGTGCCAGCAGTCCTAGGGGGGCCCTAGCGACAGATACGCAGTTTTTT. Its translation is CASSPRGALATDTQFF.

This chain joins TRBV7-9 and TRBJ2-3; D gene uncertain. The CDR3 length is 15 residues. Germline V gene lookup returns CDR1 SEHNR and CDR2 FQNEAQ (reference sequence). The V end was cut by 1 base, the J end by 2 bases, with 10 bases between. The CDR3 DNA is TGTGCCAGCAGCTTAGGCAGAATCTACACAGATACGCAGTATTTT. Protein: CASSLGRIYTDTQYF.

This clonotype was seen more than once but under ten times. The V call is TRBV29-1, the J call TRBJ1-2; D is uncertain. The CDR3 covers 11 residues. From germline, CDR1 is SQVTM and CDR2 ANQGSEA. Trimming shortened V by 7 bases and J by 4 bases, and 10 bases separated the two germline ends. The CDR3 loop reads CSAWDAYGYTF. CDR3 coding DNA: TGCAGCGCTTGGGATGCCTATGGCTACACCTTC.

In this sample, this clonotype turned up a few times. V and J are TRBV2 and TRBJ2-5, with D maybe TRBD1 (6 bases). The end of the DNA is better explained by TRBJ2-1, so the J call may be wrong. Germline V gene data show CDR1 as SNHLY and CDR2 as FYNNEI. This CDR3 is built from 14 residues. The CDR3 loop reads CALIPGTTYNEQFF. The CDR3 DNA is TGTGCCCTAATCCCCGGGACAACCTACAATGAGCAGTTCTTC.

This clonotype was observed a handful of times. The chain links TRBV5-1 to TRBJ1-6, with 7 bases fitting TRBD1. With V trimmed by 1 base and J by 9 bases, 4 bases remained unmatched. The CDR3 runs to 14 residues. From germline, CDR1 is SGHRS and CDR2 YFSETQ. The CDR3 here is CASSLQGDSSPLHF. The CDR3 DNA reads TGCGCCAGCAGCTTGCAGGGGGACAGTTCACCCCTCCACTTT.

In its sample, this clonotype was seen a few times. This chain's CDR3 is CASSARGSTLYGYTF. CDR3 bases: TGTGCCAGCAGTGCTAGGGGCTCGACCCTTTATGGCTACACCTTC. The chain carries TRBV7-9 and TRBJ1-2; D may be TRBD1 (5 bases). There are 15 residues in the CDR3. The V and J ends lost 6 bases and 5 bases respectively, with 19 bases between them. Germline-derived CDR1 and CDR2 are SEHNR and FQNEAQ (reference sequence). Drawing the rest from reference TRBV7-9 and TRBJ1-2, the complete variable domain is DTGVSQNPRHKITKRGQNVTFRCDPISEHNRLYWYRQTLGQGPEFLTYFQNEAQLEKSRLLSDRFSAERPKGSFSTLEIQRTEQGDSAMYLCASSARGSTLYGYTFGSGTRLTVV.

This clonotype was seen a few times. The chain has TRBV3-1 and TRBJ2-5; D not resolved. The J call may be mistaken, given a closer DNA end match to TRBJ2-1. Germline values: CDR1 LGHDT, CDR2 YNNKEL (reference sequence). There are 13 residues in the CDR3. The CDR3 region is CASSQGGHNEQFF. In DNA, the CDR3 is TGTGCCAGCAGCCAAGGAGGTCACAATGAGCAGTTCTTC.

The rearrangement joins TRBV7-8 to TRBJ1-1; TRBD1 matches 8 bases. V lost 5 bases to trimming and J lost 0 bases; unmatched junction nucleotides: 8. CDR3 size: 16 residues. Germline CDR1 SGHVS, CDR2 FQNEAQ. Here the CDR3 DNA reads TGTGCCAGCAGCCCAGGGACAGGCCACATGAACACTGAAGCTTTCTTT. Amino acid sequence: CASSPGTGHMNTEAFF.

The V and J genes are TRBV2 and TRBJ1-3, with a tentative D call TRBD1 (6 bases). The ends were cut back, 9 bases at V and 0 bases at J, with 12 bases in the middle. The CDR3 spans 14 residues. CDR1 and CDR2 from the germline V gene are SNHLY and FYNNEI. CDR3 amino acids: CASRTDLSGNTIYF. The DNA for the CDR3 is TGTGCCAGTCGGACAGACCTCTCTGGAAACACCATATATTTT.

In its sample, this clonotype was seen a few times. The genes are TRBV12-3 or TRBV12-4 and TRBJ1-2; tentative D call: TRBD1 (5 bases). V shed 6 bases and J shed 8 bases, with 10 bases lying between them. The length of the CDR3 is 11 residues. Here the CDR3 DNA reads TGTGCCAGCAGGTCGACAGCGGGCTACACCTTC. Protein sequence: CASRSTAGYTF.

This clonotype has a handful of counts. As DNA, the CDR3 is TGTGCCAGCAGTTTTCGGCCTCGACTAGATCTCTACGAGCAGTACTTC. Protein product: CASSFRPRLDLYEQYF. This sequence joins TRBV12-3 or TRBV12-4 and TRBJ2-7; a possible D gene is TRBD2 (6 bases). Trimming stripped 3 bases from V and 3 bases from J, with 18 bases between. The CDR3 is 16 amino acids.

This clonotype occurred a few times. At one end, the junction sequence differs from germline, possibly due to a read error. The CDR3 loop reads CASSREQASGADVLTF. DNA for the CDR3: TGTGCCAGCTCTCGGGAACAGGCTTCTGGGGCCGACGTCCTGACTTTC. J is TRBJ2-6 and V is TRBV18; tentatively, D is TRBD1 or TRBD2 (5 bases each). The CDR3 consists of 16 residues. Germline CDR1 reads KGHSH; CDR2 reads LQKENI.